This TCR beta chain is from a study of long-term antiretroviral therapy in people with HIV (dated by TCRdb to 2022 to 2024). Turning to the overall study: The earliest samples were collected roughly a decade before the 2015 WHO recommendation for immediate ART, at a time when ART was usually postponed until CD4 counts fell. A total of some 210 cryopreserved PBMC samples were contributed to the cohort by 30 adults with confirmed HIV infection, with samples collected serially over a mean of 6 years (range 1-12). No cross-contamination during QIAcube processing was shown when test extractions of a monoclonal T-cell line were performed alongside approximately 32 polyclonal samples. Among the 25 to 35 participants with HIV, fewer than twelve were female. Whether ART initiation and durable HIV suppression were associated with changes in peripheral blood TRB repertoire composition and diversity was tested in a retrospective serial study.

The immunoSEQ hsTCRB v3.0 assay was used at survey level resolution to sequence the TRB variable region. The targeted TRB sequencing depth was about 40,000-55,000 T-cell genomes per sample. TRB libraries were pooled and sequenced on an Illumina MiSeq using a v3 150-cycle kit. As for the original processing: Repertoire analysis was run in R within a reproducible Nextflow workflow that covered QC, data transformation and analysis. LymphoSeq2, an R package for exploring AIRR-Seq data, was used to implement the custom analyses. Four samples yielding fewer than 5000 total TRB sequences were excluded, leaving more than 150 analyzed HIV repertoires. Among the 180 or so HIV repertoires that were kept, approximately 61 were collected before ART initiation and roughly 130 were collected after ART initiation. Repertoires were downsampled to 5000 TRB nucleotide sequences, and summary statistics were averaged over 100 downsampling iterations. TRB sequences were retained for analysis only if CDR3 regions of at least seven amino acids were present. Diversity was measured with a Shannon entropy-derived clonality score and the Gini coefficient. In repertoire networks, the top 5000 CDR3 amino acid sequences were linked whenever an edit distance of one separated two sequences. GLIPH2 predicted antigen specificity groups and MHC restriction for TRB CDR3 amino acid sequences. To flag known associations with CMV, EBV, HIV or tissue antigens, CDR3 amino acid sequences were compared against VDJdb and McPAS-TCR. Pre-ART, post-ART and control groups were compared with Wilcoxon signed-rank tests and Holm-Bonferroni correction. In its TCRdb copy, this immuneACCESS table keeps in-frame sequences only and misses some clones. Where compared with another copy, unresolved V genes explain less than half of these, and the others have no known cause. D and trimming come from the DNA, and the V and J calls and clone size come from that table. The sample table records under 30,000 clones; 80% of these occur just once. Around 7.2% of the sample comes from the top ten.

Points on this clone: Its antigen is still unknown. Base qualities are not at hand, and no much larger clone is one base apart.

To be included, a participant needed at least one PBMC sample from before ART initiation plus at least two post-ART samples. Treatment was received in the United States of America by all participants with HIV. Cryopreserved samples of about 1-10 million PBMC were thawed and washed before DNA extraction. At the time of the earliest PBMC sample for each participant with HIV, ages ranged from 23 to 54 years. PBMC samples were contributed by each participant from 1-4 timepoints before ART initiation and 2-8 timepoints after ART initiation, with a median of 7 samples. For every participant, serial HIV viral load, CD4+ T-cell count, ART history and demographic data were obtained. Using a Qiagen kit on a QIAcube, genomic DNA was extracted from unsorted PBMC, with samples processed in batches of 12. The paper as a whole reports these results and caveats: Unsorted PBMC were profiled instead of sorted CD4+ and CD8+ T cells because pre-ART samples had limited cell numbers. ART initiation was associated with a significant increase in TRB diversity, but diversity stayed significantly below transplant donor controls even after long-term ART. CDR3 length ranges in HIV repertoires were narrower than in controls, and network structure suggested an antigen-experienced repertoire with only a slight naive shift after ART. Samples dated from the mid-2000s to the late 2010s, and the ART regimens used may be less effective than current ones. Expanded TRB clones identified before ART initiation dominated the repertoire across all time points, though the dominance fluctuated and decreased in many PLHIV after ART. Inferences about post-ART repertoire changes were limited because no data were available on ART adherence, viral resistance or therapy changes. Since PBMC availability was limited, sequencing covered only the TCR beta chain, with no alpha chain pairing.

From the cysteine up to the phenylalanine, the CDR3 has a length of 13 residues. Only CDR3 DNA is held: 39 bases, read in frame from base 1. Taken from the germline V gene, the CDR1 and CDR2 loops are SGDLS and YYNGEE. V was cut back by 3 bases and J by 7 bases, leaving a gap of 14 bases between them. The chain uses TRBV9 and TRBJ2-7; the D segment could be TRBD2, given 6 matching bases. This specimen was unsorted PBMCs, taken 0.3 years after starting antiretroviral therapy. This clonotype was sampled from a man aged 35-49 years with HIV. The CDR3 has the sequence CASSAWDAGEQYF. The DNA sequence reads TGTGCCAGCAGCGCCTGGGACGCGGGGGAGCAGTACTTC.